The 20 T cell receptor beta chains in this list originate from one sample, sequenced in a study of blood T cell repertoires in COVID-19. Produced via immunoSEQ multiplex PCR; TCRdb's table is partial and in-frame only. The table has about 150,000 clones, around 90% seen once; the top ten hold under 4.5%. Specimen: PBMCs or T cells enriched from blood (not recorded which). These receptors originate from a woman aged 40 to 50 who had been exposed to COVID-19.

The CDR3 DNA reads as TGTGCCAGCAGCTTAGCGGTCAGTCTGGAGGCAAGAGCGGGCTACGAGCAGTACTTC. As protein: CASSLAVSLEARAGYEQYF. The V gene is TRBV7-2, the J gene TRBJ2-7; TRBD2 might be the D (6 bases). This CDR3 region has 19 residues. Germline V gives CDR1 SGHTA, CDR2 FQGNSA. The V gene lost 0 bases and the J gene lost 3 bases, with 24 bases spanning the gap.

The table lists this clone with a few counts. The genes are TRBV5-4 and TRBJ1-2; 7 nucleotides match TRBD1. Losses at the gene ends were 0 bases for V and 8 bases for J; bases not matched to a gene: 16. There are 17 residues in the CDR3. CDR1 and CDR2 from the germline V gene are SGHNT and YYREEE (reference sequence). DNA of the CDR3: TGTGCCAGCAGCTTGGTGGGGATTTACAGGGGTGATAGGGGCTACACCTTC. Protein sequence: CASSLVGIYRGDRGYTF.

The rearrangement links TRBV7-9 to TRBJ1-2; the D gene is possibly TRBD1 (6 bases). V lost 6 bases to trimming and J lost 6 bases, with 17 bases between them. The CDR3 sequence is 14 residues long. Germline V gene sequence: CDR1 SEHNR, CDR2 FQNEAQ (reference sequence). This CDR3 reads CASRADRGLDGYTF. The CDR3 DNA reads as TGTGCCAGCAGGGCGGACAGAGGGTTGGATGGCTACACCTTC.

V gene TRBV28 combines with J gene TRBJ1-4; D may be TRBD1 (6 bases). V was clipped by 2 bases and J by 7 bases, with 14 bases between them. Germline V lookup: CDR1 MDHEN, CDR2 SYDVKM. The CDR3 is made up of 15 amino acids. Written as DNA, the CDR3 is TGTGCCAGCAGTTTACAAACAGGGCTAGGTGAAAAACTGTTTTTT. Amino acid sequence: CASSLQTGLGEKLFF. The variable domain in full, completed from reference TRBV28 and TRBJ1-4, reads DVKVTQSSRYLVKRTGEKVFLECVQDMDHENMFWYRQDPGLGLRLIYFSYDVKMKEKGDIPEGYSVSREKKERFSLILESASTNQTSMYLCASSLQTGLGEKLFFGSGTQLSVL.

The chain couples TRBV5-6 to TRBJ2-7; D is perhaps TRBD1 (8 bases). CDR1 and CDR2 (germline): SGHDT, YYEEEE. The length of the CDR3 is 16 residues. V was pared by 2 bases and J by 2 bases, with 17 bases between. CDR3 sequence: CASSFVRQGRAYEQYF. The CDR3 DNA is TGTGCCAGCAGCTTTGTGCGACAGGGGAGGGCCTACGAGCAGTACTTC.

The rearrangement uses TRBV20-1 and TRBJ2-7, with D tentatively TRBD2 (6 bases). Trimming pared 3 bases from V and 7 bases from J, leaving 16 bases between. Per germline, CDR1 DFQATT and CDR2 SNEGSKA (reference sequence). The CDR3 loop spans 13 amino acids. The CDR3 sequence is CSASLNGGREQYF. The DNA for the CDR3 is TGCAGTGCTAGTTTGAACGGGGGACGGGAGCAGTACTTC.

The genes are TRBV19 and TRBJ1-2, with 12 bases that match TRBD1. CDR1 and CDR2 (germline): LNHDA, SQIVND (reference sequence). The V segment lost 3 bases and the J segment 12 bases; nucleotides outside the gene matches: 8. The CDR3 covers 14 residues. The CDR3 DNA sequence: TGTGCCAGTAGTATTGGGACAGGGGGCCATTACAACACCTTC. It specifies CASSIGTGGHYNTF.

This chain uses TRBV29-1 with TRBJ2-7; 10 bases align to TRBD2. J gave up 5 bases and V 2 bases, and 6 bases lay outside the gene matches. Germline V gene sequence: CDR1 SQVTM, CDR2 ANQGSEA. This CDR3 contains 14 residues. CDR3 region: CSVETAGGPNEQYF. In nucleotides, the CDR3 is TGCAGCGTTGAAACAGCGGGAGGGCCCAACGAGCAGTACTTC.

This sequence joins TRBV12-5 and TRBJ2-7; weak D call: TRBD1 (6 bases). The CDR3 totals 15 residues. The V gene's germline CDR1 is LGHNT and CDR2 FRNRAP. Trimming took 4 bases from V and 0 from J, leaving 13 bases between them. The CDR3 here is CASGSFGTNSYEQYF. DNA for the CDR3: TGTGCTAGTGGTTCCTTTGGGACAAACTCCTACGAGCAGTACTTC.

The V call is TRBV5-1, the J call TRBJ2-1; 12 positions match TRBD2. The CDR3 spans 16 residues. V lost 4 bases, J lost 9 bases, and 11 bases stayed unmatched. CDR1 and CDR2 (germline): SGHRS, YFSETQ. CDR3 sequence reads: CASSEPLAGGPGEQFF. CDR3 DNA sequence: TGCGCCAGCAGCGAGCCTCTAGCGGGGGGGCCTGGTGAGCAGTTCTTC.

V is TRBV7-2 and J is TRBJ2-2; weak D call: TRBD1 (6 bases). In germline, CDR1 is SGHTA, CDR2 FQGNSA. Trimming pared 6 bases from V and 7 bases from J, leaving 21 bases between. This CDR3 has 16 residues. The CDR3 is CASSLLTGVEVGELFF. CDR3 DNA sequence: TGTGCCAGCAGTTTACTGACAGGTGTCGAAGTCGGGGAGCTGTTTTTT.

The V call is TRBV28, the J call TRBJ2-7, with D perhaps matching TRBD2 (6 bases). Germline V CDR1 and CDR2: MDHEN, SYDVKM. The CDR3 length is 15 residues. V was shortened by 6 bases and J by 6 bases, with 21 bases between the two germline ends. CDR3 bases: TGTGCCAGCAGATTTCTCGGGAGACGGACGAGCGAGCAGTACTTC. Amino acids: CASRFLGRRTSEQYF.

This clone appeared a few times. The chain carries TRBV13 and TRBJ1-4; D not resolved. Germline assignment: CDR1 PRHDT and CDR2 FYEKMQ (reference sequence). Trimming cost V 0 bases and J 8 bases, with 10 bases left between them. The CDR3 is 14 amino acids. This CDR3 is CASSLGRYSEKLFF. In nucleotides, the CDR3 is TGTGCCAGCAGCTTAGGCCGGTACTCCGAAAAACTGTTTTTT. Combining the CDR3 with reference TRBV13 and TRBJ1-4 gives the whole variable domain AAGVIQSPRHLIKEKRETATLKCYPIPRHDTVYWYQQGPGQDPQFLISFYEKMQSDKGSIPDRFSAQQFSDYHSELNMSSLELGDSALYFCASSLGRYSEKLFFGSGTQLSVL.

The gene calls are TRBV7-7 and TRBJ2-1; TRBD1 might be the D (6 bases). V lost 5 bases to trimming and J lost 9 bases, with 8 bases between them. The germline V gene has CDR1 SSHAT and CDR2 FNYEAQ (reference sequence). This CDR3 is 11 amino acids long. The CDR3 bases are TGTGCCAGCAGCCAGGGGTCTGAGCAGTTCTTC. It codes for CASSQGSEQFF.

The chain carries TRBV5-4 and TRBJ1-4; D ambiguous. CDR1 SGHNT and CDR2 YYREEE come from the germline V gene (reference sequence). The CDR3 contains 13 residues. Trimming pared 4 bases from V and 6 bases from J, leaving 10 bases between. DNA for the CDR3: TGTGCCAGCAGCCAACTCGAAGATGAAAAACTGTTTTTT. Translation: CASSQLEDEKLFF.

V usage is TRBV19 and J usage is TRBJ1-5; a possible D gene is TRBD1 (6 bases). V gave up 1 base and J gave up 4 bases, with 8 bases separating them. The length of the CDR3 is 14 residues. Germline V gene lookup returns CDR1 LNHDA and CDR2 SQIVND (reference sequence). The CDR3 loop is CASSIVQGNQPQHF. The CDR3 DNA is TGTGCCAGTAGTATAGTTCAGGGGAATCAGCCCCAGCATTTT. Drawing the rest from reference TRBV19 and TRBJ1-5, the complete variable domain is DGGITQSPKYLFRKEGQNVTLSCEQNLNHDAMYWYRQDPGQGLRLIYYSQIVNDFQKGDIAEGYSVSREKKESFPLTVTSAQKNPTAFYLCASSIVQGNQPQHFGDGTRLSIL.

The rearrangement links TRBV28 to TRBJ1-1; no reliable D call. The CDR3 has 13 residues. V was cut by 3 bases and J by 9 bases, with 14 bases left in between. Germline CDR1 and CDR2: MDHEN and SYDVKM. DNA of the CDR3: TGTGCCAGCAGTTTGACGCGGGAAAGGAAAGCTTTCTTT. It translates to CASSLTRERKAFF.

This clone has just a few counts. The CDR3 DNA reads TGTGCCAGCAGCTTAAATGACAGGGCCCTAGCCAAAAACATTCAGTACTTC. It specifies CASSLNDRALAKNIQYF. V is TRBV7-8 and J is TRBJ2-4; 7 nucleotides line up with TRBD1. Germline V gene data show CDR1 as SGHVS and CDR2 as FQNEAQ. J gave up 0 bases and V 2 bases, and 7 bases lay outside the gene matches. The CDR3 covers 17 residues.

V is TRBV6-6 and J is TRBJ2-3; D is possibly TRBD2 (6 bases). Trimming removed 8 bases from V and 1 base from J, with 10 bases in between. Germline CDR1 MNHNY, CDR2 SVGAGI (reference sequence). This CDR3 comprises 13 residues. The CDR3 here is CASRDSGTDTQYF. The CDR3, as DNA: TGTGCCAGCCGGGACTCGGGCACAGATACGCAGTATTTT.

CDR3 region: CASSRGQGANTEAFF. CDR3 in DNA: TGCGCCAGCAGCAGGGGACAGGGGGCGAACACTGAAGCTTTCTTT. V and J are TRBV5-1 and TRBJ1-1; 12 positions agree with TRBD1. Germline CDR1 and CDR2: SGHRS and YFSETQ. This CDR3 has 15 amino acids. Trimming cost V 4 bases and J 1 base; bases outside gene matches: 2.